This T cell receptor beta chain was identified in a study of blood T cell repertoires in COVID-19. In the study overall: Acute-phase and convalescent COVID-19 samples originated in the United States, Italy and Spain. T cells, B-cell-depleted T cells, or PBMCs provided the cDNA or gDNA that served as material.

CDR3 size: 13 residues. V was trimmed by 4 bases and J by 2 bases, leaving 7 bases between them. Looked up from germline, CDR1 is MNHEY and CDR2 is SVGAGI. Assay: immunoSEQ multiplex PCR; the TCRdb copy retains only in-frame clones and omits some. Of approximately 90,000 clones listed, around 90% are singletons. The sample comprised peripheral blood. The rearrangement uses TRBV6-5 and TRBJ2-3, with D possibly matching TRBD2 (5 bases). The receptor's source is an elderly woman with acute or convalescent COVID-19. The CDR3 is CASSWTATDTQYF. In nucleotides, the CDR3 is TGTGCCAGCAGTTGGACTGCCACAGATACGCAGTATTTT.